The 14 T cell receptor beta chains in this list originate from one sample, sequenced in a study of cytomegalovirus exposure and HLA in healthy donors (dated by TCRdb to the late 2010s). Library generation was performed with the immunoSEQ multiplex PCR assay. For the multiplex PCR, a mixture combining 60 forward primers for TCR Vbeta segments and 13 reverse primers for TCR Jbeta segments was used. Held by TCRdb, this immuneACCESS table contains in-frame sequences only and omits some clones. Under half of the omission traces to an unresolved V gene where checked; the cause of the rest is unknown. The sample table shows 120,000 to 150,000 clones, and 64% are seen once. The ten largest clones add up to approximately 2.9% of the sample. The source material was PBMCs. The receptors stem from a young woman in good health and CMV-seropositive.

This CDR3 reads CASSEFDRDYEQYF. The CDR3 nucleotides are TGTGCCAGCAGTGAATTCGACAGAGACTACGAGCAGTACTTC. This chain joins TRBV6-1 and TRBJ2-7, with D perhaps TRBD1 (5 bases). The CDR3 length is 14 residues. Deletions cut 2 bases from V and 3 bases from J, with 11 bases between. The germline gives CDR1 MNHNS, CDR2 SASEGT.

The rearrangement joins TRBV6-6 to TRBJ1-1; D unclear. Germline lookup yields CDR1 MNHNY and CDR2 SVGAGI (reference sequence). The CDR3 runs 10 residues. The V end was cut by 10 bases, the J end by 7 bases, with 10 bases between. CDR3 DNA: TGTGCCATCGCCGGGGTTGAAGCTTTCTTT. It translates to CAIAGVEAFF.

This clone came up a few times. J is TRBJ2-1 and V is TRBV5-1; 11 positions match TRBD1. With 3 bases clipped from V and 3 bases from J, the junction kept 8 bases outside the gene matches. Germline CDR1 and CDR2: SGHRS and YFSETQ. This CDR3 is built from 17 residues. The CDR3 protein is CASSSLPGTGGYNEQFF. In nucleotides, the CDR3 is TGCGCCAGCAGCTCCCTCCCCGGGACAGGGGGCTACAATGAGCAGTTCTTC.

The DNA for the CDR3 is TGCGCCAGCAGCTTGGGACTATCAACAGGGGACACTGAAGCTTTCTTT. This sequence encodes CASSLGLSTGDTEAFF. V usage is TRBV5-1 and J usage is TRBJ1-1, with TRBD1 identical over 7 bases. V gave up 0 bases and J gave up 3 bases; unmatched junction bases: 8. The germline gives CDR1 SGHRS, CDR2 YFSETQ. The CDR3 is made up of 16 amino acids. The full variable domain, in which reference TRBV5-1 and TRBJ1-1 provide the parts outside the CDR3, is KAGVTQTPRYLIKTRGQQVTLSCSPISGHRSVSWYQQTPGQGLQFLFEYFSETQRNKGNFPGRFSGRQFSNSRSEMNVSTLELGDSALYLCASSLGLSTGDTEAFFGQGTRLTVV.

The chain has TRBV4-1 and TRBJ2-5, with TRBD1 matching over 7 bases. Germline V gene lookup returns CDR1 MGHRA and CDR2 YSYEKL. The CDR3 loop spans 14 amino acids. The V segment lost 0 bases and the J segment 3 bases; nucleotides outside the gene matches: 1. CDR3 coding DNA: TGCGCCAGCAGCCAAGACGGACAGGAAGAGACCCAGTACTTC. Translation: CASSQDGQEETQYF.

This chain connects TRBV6-6 to TRBJ1-2, with 7 bases identical to TRBD1. The CDR3 covers 13 residues. The germline gives CDR1 MNHNY, CDR2 SVGAGI (reference sequence). The V segment lost 4 bases and the J segment 8 bases; nucleotides outside the gene matches: 7. CDR3: CASSLRTGPGYTF. The CDR3 DNA reads as TGTGCCAGCAGTTTAAGGACAGGCCCAGGCTACACCTTC.

This clone was detected only a few times. The V gene is TRBV18, the J gene TRBJ1-2; 7 positions match TRBD1. Germline V gene lookup returns CDR1 KGHSH and CDR2 LQKENI. This CDR3 region has 13 residues. J lost 6 bases, V lost 4 bases, and 5 bases had no gene match. CDR3 nucleotides: TGTGCCAGCTCACAGACAGGGACGAATGGCTACACCTTC. Translation: CASSQTGTNGYTF.

The chain has TRBV18 and TRBJ1-6; 9 bases map to TRBD1. The J segment lost 0 bases and the V segment lost 3 bases, leaving 9 bases of the junction unmatched. The CDR3 loop spans 19 amino acids. The germline gives CDR1 KGHSH, CDR2 LQKENI. The CDR3 sequence: CASSPQAQQGASYNSPLHF. For the CDR3, the DNA is TGTGCCAGCTCACCCCAAGCGCAACAGGGGGCCTCCTATAATTCACCCCTCCACTTT.

In this sample, this clone turned up a few times. V is TRBV5-1 and J is TRBJ2-5; 13 bases are shared with TRBD2. Gene TRBJ2-7 matches the end of the DNA better, so the J call may be wrong. This CDR3 region has 15 residues. The V gene's germline CDR1 is SGHRS and CDR2 YFSETQ. The CDR3 here is CASSEGLAGTYEQYF. The CDR3, as DNA: TGCGCCAGCAGCGAGGGACTAGCGGGGACCTACGAGCAGTACTTC.

This clone was seen a handful of times. The chain recombines TRBV28 with TRBJ2-7; D unresolved. Germline loops: CDR1 MDHEN, CDR2 SYDVKM. Trimming stripped 3 bases from V and 2 bases from J, with 8 bases between. This CDR3 is 13 amino acids long. CDR3 sequence: CASSLSVTYEQYF. Here the CDR3 DNA reads TGTGCCAGCAGTTTGTCGGTGACCTACGAGCAGTACTTC.

The rearrangement uses TRBV5-1 and TRBJ2-7; D remains unclear. CDR3 length: 14 residues. Trimming cost V 3 bases and J 6 bases, with 16 bases left between them. The germline CDR1 and CDR2 sequences are SGHRS and YFSETQ. The CDR3 spells CASSSPSSLAEQYF. Here the CDR3 DNA reads TGCGCCAGCAGCTCACCCAGCAGTTTAGCCGAGCAGTACTTC.

The V gene is TRBV27, the J gene TRBJ2-7; 11 bases align to TRBD1. The V segment lost 5 bases and the J segment 3 bases; nucleotides outside the gene matches: 6. Germline V gene data show CDR1 as MNHEY and CDR2 as SMNVEV (reference sequence). The CDR3 runs to 15 residues. CDR3 protein: CASSERTGGLYEQYF. The DNA of the CDR3 is TGTGCCAGCAGTGAGCGGACAGGGGGCCTCTACGAGCAGTACTTC.

The table lists this clone with a few counts. The chain couples TRBV4-1 to TRBJ2-3, with TRBD2 matching 7 bases. The ends lost 1 base at V and 4 bases at J; junction bases unmatched: 8. This CDR3 has 16 amino acids. Germline CDR1 and CDR2: MGHRA and YSYEKL. The DNA for the CDR3 is TGCGCCAGCAGCCAAGTAGGGCGGGAGAGAGCAGATACGCAGTATTTT. This gives the protein CASSQVGRERADTQYF.

Of note for this clone: Germline is not matched at one junction end, which may reflect a read error. This CDR3 is also generated by other DNA sequences in the sample. The CDR3 DNA sequence: TGCGCCAGCAGCCAAGTCCCGGGACTAGCGGGGGGGCAATACAATGAACAGTTCTTC. Protein: CASSQVPGLAGGQYNEQFF. The rearrangement uses TRBV4-1 and TRBJ2-1, with TRBD2 matching 16 bases. The V gene's germline CDR1 is MGHRA and CDR2 YSYEKL. The CDR3 has 19 residues.